The 24 T cell receptor beta chains below all came from one sample that was sequenced in a study of regulatory T cells in long-lasting Graves disease. The time point denotes: persistent/refractory GD, antithyroid drugs over 5 years with positive TRAb. The authors made the TCR library using RNA they extracted from PBMCs. Investigators prepared the TCR beta libraries by applying iRepertoire HTBI primers and Arm-PCR of CDR3 regions. TCRdb reprocessed the multiplex PCR reads via MiXCR and lists one record per CDR3 protein. This sample has about 430,000 distinct CDR3 sequences, with about 21% found just once. Here the sequenced sample was peripheral blood mononuclear cells (PBMCs), taken when the disease was refractory, from a patient treated with antithyroid drugs. Receptor source: a female donor with Graves disease.

This clonotype has at least ten counts. The rearrangement uses TRBV2 and TRBJ2-7, with D possibly matching TRBD2 (6 bases). There are 13 residues in the CDR3. Between the trimmed V and J ends, which lost 7 bases and 1 base, there was a span of 11 bases. Germline V gives CDR1 SNHLY, CDR2 FYNNEI. In nucleotides, the CDR3 is TGTGCCAGCACTACTAGCCCGTCCTACGAGCAGTACTTC. Its translation: CASTTSPSYEQYF.

A few counts support this clonotype. V gene TRBV29-1 combines with J gene TRBJ2-7; the D gene is possibly TRBD1 (5 bases). Trimming removed 7 bases at V and 2 bases at J, with 9 bases between. CDR3 length: 11 amino acids. Germline V gene lookup returns CDR1 SQVTM and CDR2 ANQGSEA. In nucleotides, the CDR3 is TGCAGCGCGGACATAGCCTACGAGCAGTACTTC. Amino acids: CSADIAYEQYF.

Concerning this clonotype itself: Germline and junction disagree at one end, which may indicate a read error. The J gene is TRBJ1-3, the V gene TRBV20-1; D possibly corresponds to TRBD1 (5 bases). This CDR3 has 14 residues. Germline V gene sequence: CDR1 DFQATT, CDR2 SNEGSKA (reference sequence). This CDR3 reads CSASGRDSGNTTYF. The CDR3 DNA sequence: TGCAGTGCTAGCGGCAGGGACTCCGGAAACACCACATATTTT.

The chain links TRBV30 to TRBJ2-2, with 8 positions matching TRBD2. V gave up 3 bases and J gave up 0 bases; unmatched junction bases: 3. Germline CDR1 is GTSNPN and CDR2 is SVGIG (reference sequence). The CDR3 totals 15 residues. The CDR3 loop is CAWSLAGANTGELFF. The CDR3 DNA reads TGTGCCTGGAGCCTAGCGGGTGCGAACACCGGGGAGCTGTTTTTT.

This clonotype was recorded at least ten times. The rearrangement joins TRBV2 to TRBJ2-1, with TRBD1 as a possible D gene (6 bases). Germline values: CDR1 SNHLY, CDR2 FYNNEI. V shed 2 bases and J shed 3 bases, with 11 bases lying between them. This CDR3 is built from 15 residues. The CDR3 loop is CASSETGLSYNEQFF. The CDR3 nucleotides read TGTGCCAGCAGTGAAACAGGGTTGAGCTACAATGAGCAGTTCTTC.

The sample holds many counts of this clonotype. Possible read error: a much larger clone is one base away. This chain connects TRBV2 to TRBJ1-1; weak D call: TRBD1 (5 bases). Germline CDR1 and CDR2: SNHLY and FYNNEI. The V end was cut by 7 bases, the J end by 4 bases, with 13 bases between. CDR3 size: 13 residues. The DNA of the CDR3 is TGTGCCAGCACCCTGAGCGGGGGCACTGAAGCTTTCTTT. Amino acids: CASTLSGGTEAFF.

This clonotype was seen ten or more times. The chain joins TRBV30 to TRBJ1-5; no clear D gene. V was clipped by 2 bases and J by 4 bases, with 15 bases between them. CDR3 length equals 15 residues. Germline V gene sequence: CDR1 GTSNPN, CDR2 SVGIG (reference sequence). CDR3 amino acids: CAWSPLTGANQPQHF. For the CDR3, the DNA is TGTGCCTGGAGTCCGCTGACGGGAGCGAATCAGCCCCAGCATTTT.

V and J are TRBV24-1 and TRBJ2-2; TRBD2 matches at 15 bases. The trim removed 3 bases at V and 0 bases at J, leaving 7 bases unmatched. CDR1 KGHDR and CDR2 SFDVKD come from the germline V gene. This CDR3 is 20 amino acids long. The CDR3 DNA is TGTGCCACCAGTGATGAAGGACTAGCGGGAGGGTATACGAACACCGGGGAGCTGTTTTTT. Encoded protein: CATSDEGLAGGYTNTGELFF.

This clonotype came up many times. The chain couples TRBV12-3 or TRBV12-4 to TRBJ1-5, with 10 bases that match TRBD1. V lost 5 bases to trimming and J lost 2 bases; unmatched junction nucleotides: 9. The CDR3 covers 17 residues. The CDR3 region has the DNA TGTGCCAGCAGTACGGGGGACAGGGGATCGGGCAATCAGCCCCAGCATTTT. As protein: CASSTGDRGSGNQPQHF.

Details on this clonotype: Just one base apart from a much larger clone, this may be a read error. The chain combines TRBV20-1 with TRBJ1-1, with D possibly matching TRBD1 (5 bases). Germline V gene sequence: CDR1 DFQATT, CDR2 SNEGSKA (reference sequence). This CDR3 is 11 amino acids long. Trimming removed 6 bases at V and 9 bases at J, with 14 bases between. The CDR3 sequence: CSADRRGKAFF. The CDR3 bases are TGCAGTGCCGATAGACGGGGGAAAGCTTTCTTT.

Many counts were recorded for this clonotype. The chain has TRBV6-5 and TRBJ2-7, with unresolved D. This CDR3 has 13 amino acids. The V gene's germline CDR1 is MNHEY and CDR2 SVGAGI. With 2 bases removed from V and 4 bases from J, the gap between germline ends came to 9 bases. This chain's CDR3 is CASSYPPSYEQYF. The CDR3 DNA reads TGTGCCAGCAGTTACCCTCCCTCTTACGAGCAGTACTTC.

This clonotype was seen many times. This sequence joins TRBV28 and TRBJ1-1; 7 bases match TRBD1. This CDR3 is 12 amino acids long. The V and J ends lost 5 bases and 6 bases, in that order; junction bases with no gene match: 3. CDR1 is MDHEN and CDR2 is SYDVKM in the germline V gene. The CDR3 nucleotides read TGTGCCAGCAGTCTCAGGGGGGCTGAAGCTTTCTTT. Residues: CASSLRGAEAFF.

This clonotype occurred many times. This chain uses TRBV2 with TRBJ2-5, with D perhaps TRBD1 (5 bases). The CDR3 loop spans 15 amino acids. Germline V lookup: CDR1 SNHLY, CDR2 FYNNEI. The V and J ends lost 0 bases and 4 bases respectively, with 12 bases between them. CDR3: CASSEAGRVLETQYF. DNA for the CDR3: TGTGCCAGCAGTGAAGCCGGCAGGGTCCTAGAGACCCAGTACTTC.

The gene calls are TRBV28 and TRBJ1-2; the D gene is possibly TRBD1 (6 bases). The CDR3 sequence is 13 residues long. The V end lost 6 bases, the J end lost 3 bases, and 11 bases lay between the germline ends. Germline values: CDR1 MDHEN, CDR2 SYDVKM. DNA of the CDR3: TGTGCCAGCAGAGAGGACAGTTACTATGGCTACACCTTC. This translates into CASREDSYYGYTF.

In regard to this clonotype: A much larger clone is a single base away; this may be a read error. Lacking the conserved final phenylalanine or tryptophan, this CDR3 likely reflects a read error. The chain combines TRBV3-1 with TRBJ2-4; D is uncertain. V dropped 3 bases and J dropped 6 bases, with 12 bases sitting between them. This CDR3 contains 14 residues. CDR1 is LGHDT and CDR2 is YNNKEL in the germline V gene (reference sequence). This CDR3 is CASSQSDVGNIQYL. In nucleotides, the CDR3 is TGTGCCAGCAGCCAGTCAGATGTCGGAAACATTCAGTACCTC.

This chain uses TRBV28 with TRBJ2-1; 13 positions agree with TRBD2. The ends lost 2 bases at V and 9 bases at J; junction bases unmatched: 4. CDR1 MDHEN and CDR2 SYDVKM come from the germline V gene. The CDR3 runs 15 residues. CDR3 residues: CASSLPTSGRVEQFF. CDR3 bases: TGTGCCAGCAGTTTACCCACTAGCGGGAGGGTTGAGCAGTTCTTC.

J is TRBJ2-2 and V is TRBV19, with TRBD1 matching over 8 bases. J gave up 3 bases and V 10 bases, and 7 bases lay outside the gene matches. The germline V gene encodes CDR1 LNHDA and CDR2 SQIVND (reference sequence). The CDR3 is made up of 14 amino acids. CDR3 in amino acids: CATQGAGDTGELFF. CDR3 nucleotides: TGTGCCACTCAGGGGGCAGGGGACACCGGGGAGCTGTTTTTT.

There are many counts of this clonotype. The chain combines TRBV25-1 with TRBJ2-7, with D hard to call. This CDR3 contains 14 residues. Germline V gene sequence: CDR1 MGHDK, CDR2 SYGVNS. Trimming removed 4 bases at V and 0 bases at J, with 10 bases between. The CDR3 protein is CASSAGGSSYEQYF. CDR3 nucleotides: TGTGCCAGCAGTGCGGGCGGCAGCTCCTACGAGCAGTACTTC.

This clonotype was observed many times. The chain is built from TRBV20-1 and TRBJ1-1; D might be TRBD1 (5 bases). The CDR3 covers 14 residues. V was trimmed by 5 bases and J by 0 bases, leaving 13 bases between them. Per the germline V gene, CDR1 is DFQATT and CDR2 is SNEGSKA (reference sequence). CDR3 loop: CSAYKGSMNTEAFF. The CDR3 coding sequence is TGCAGTGCTTACAAGGGGAGCATGAACACTGAAGCTTTCTTT.

As regards this clonotype: This may come from a read error, since a much larger clone is one base off. The J gene is TRBJ2-1, the V gene TRBV19; 7 nucleotides line up with TRBD2. The germline gives CDR1 LNHDA, CDR2 SQIVND (reference sequence). This CDR3 has 13 amino acids. The chain's CDR3 is CASNEGGRNGQFF. Written as DNA, the CDR3 is TGTGCCAGTAATGAGGGAGGGAGGAATGGGCAGTTCTTC.

This clonotype was picked up a small number of times. The chain uses TRBV10-3 and TRBJ1-5, with D maybe TRBD1 (5 bases). CDR1 and CDR2 (germline): ENHRY, SYGVKD. The V end lost 0 bases, the J end lost 1 base, and 7 bases lay between the germline ends. CDR3 length equals 15 residues. This chain's CDR3 is CAISESGGSNQPQHF. CDR3 in DNA: TGTGCCATCAGTGAGTCGGGGGGGAGCAATCAGCCCCAGCATTTT.

Regarding this clonotype: Since the CDR3 does not end with the conserved phenylalanine or tryptophan, this likely comes from a read error. The J gene is TRBJ2-7, the V gene TRBV18; 10 positions agree with TRBD2. Germline V lookup: CDR1 KGHSH, CDR2 LQKENI. With 0 bases clipped from V and 0 bases from J, the junction kept 5 bases outside the gene matches. This CDR3 region has 17 residues. The CDR3 DNA is TGTGCCAGCTCACCACCGGGACTAGCGAAAAACTCCTACGAGCAGTACCTC. Translating it yields CASSPPGLAKNSYEQYL.

This clonotype was detected ten times or more. The rearrangement links TRBV24-1 to TRBJ1-2, with D possibly matching TRBD1 (6 bases). Between the trimmed V and J ends, which lost 10 bases and 4 bases, there was a span of 18 bases. The CDR3 is 14 residues long. Germline-derived CDR1 and CDR2 are KGHDR and SFDVKD. CDR3 in DNA: TGTGCCACTGATAACCACGGACAGATCTATGGCTACACCTTC. It is translated as CATDNHGQIYGYTF.

This clonotype was seen only a few times. The rearrangement uses TRBV19 and TRBJ2-2; D unresolved. V was trimmed by 6 bases and J by 3 bases, leaving 14 bases between them. Germline assignment: CDR1 LNHDA and CDR2 SQIVND (reference sequence). The CDR3 length is 15 residues. CDR3 region: CASRTGQFYTGELFF. The CDR3 coding sequence is TGTGCCAGTAGAACTGGCCAGTTCTACACCGGGGAGCTGTTTTTT. The complete variable domain, with remaining parts taken from reference TRBV19 and TRBJ2-2, reads DGGITQSPKYLFRKEGQNVTLSCEQNLNHDAMYWYRQDPGQGLRLIYYSQIVNDFQKGDIAEGYSVSREKKESFPLTVTSAQKNPTAFYLCASRTGQFYTGELFFGEGSRLTVL.